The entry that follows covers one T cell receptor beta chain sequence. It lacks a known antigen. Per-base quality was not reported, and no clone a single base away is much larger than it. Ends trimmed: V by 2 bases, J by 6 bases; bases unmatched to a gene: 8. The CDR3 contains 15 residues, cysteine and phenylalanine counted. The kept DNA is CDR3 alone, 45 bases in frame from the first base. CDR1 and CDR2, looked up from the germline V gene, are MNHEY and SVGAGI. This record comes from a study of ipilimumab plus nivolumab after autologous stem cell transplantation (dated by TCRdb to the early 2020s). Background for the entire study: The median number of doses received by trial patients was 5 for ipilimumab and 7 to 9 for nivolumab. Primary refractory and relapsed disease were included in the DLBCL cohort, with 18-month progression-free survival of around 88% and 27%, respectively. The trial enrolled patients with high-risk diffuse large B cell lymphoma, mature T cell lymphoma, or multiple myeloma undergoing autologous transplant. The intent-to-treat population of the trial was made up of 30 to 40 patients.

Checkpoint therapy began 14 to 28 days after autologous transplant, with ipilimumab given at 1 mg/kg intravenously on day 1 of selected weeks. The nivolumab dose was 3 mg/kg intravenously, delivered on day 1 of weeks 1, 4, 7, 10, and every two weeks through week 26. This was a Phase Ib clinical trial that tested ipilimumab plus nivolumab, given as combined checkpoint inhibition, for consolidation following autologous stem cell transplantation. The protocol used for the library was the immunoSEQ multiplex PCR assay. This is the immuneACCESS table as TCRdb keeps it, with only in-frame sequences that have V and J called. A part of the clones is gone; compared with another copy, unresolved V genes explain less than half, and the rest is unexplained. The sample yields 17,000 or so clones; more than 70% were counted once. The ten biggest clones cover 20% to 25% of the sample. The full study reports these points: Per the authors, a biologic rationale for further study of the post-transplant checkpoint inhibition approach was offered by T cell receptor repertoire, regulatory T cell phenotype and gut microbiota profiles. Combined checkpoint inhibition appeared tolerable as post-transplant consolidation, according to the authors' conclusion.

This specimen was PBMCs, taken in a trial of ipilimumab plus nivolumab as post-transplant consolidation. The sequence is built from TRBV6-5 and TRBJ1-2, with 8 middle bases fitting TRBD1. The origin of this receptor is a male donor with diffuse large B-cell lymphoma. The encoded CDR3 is CASSYGDRRLNGYTF. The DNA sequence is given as TGTGCCAGCAGTTACGGGGACAGGAGATTAAATGGCTACACCTTC.